The TCR beta chain under discussion was sequenced for a study of metastatic and nonmetastatic thyroid tumors. Whole-study context: Repertoire data that came from the blood and tumor or nodule tissue of malignant and benign thyroid patients were compared.

The CDR3 runs 13 residues. The V end lost 7 bases, the J end lost 0 bases, and 10 bases lay between the germline ends. This clone qualifies as medium-sized. No antigen is known for it. Other DNA sequences in the sample encode the same CDR3. How the authors handled the data: Construction of a distant-metastasis classifier for papillary thyroid cancer relied on CDR3 differences across clinicopathological groups. Through MiXCR, TCRdb re-clonotyped the PCR reads. The V and J calls reflect TCRdb's pipeline rather than the authors' work. This sample has tens of thousands of clones, with around a fifth found just once. The study, taken as a whole, reports: Malignant tumors reportedly showed significantly higher TCR beta diversity than benign nodules in both blood and tumor.

Patients had received no treatment of any kind before thyroid surgery. J is TRBJ2-7 and V is TRBV12-3 or TRBV12-4, with a tentative D call TRBD2 (6 bases). Material: blood. This receptor was obtained from a female donor with papillary thyroid cancer or a benign thyroid nodule (not recorded which). Some clones in this sample may be carry-over from other donors' samples. In DNA form, the CDR3 reads TGTGCCAGCATGGGCGGGGACTCCTACGAGCAGTACTTC. Its translation: CASMGGDSYEQYF.